This T cell receptor beta chain was recovered during a study of beta chain features in type 1 diabetes. General observations from the study: Compared to healthy donors, patients appeared to have naive, central memory and Treg TCRB repertoires that were more alike. People with Type 1 diabetes carried modestly yet significantly shorter TCRB CDR3s in all four CD4+ subsets.

The table lists this clone with a few counts. Its target is not known. The isolated RNA, all of it, was reverse transcribed, so expressed TCRB transcripts were what got sequenced. Assay: immunoSEQ multiplex PCR; the TCRdb copy retains only in-frame clones and omits some. Of 600,000 to 700,000 clones in the sample, roughly an eighth were seen once. CD45RO/CCR7/CD25/CD127/CD95/CD27 separated CD4+ naive, central memory, regulatory and stem cell-like memory cells by sorting. This TCR came from a man younger than 45 with type 1 diabetes. Sequencing was carried out using naive CD4+ T cells from blood.

The CDR3 here is CASSPSGTENSPLHF. The CDR3 bases are TGTGCCAGCAGTCCGAGTGGGACGGAGAATTCACCCCTCCACTTT. The V call is TRBV28, the J call TRBJ1-6; tentative D call: TRBD1 (5 bases). The V gene lost 5 bases and the J gene lost 7 bases, with 15 bases spanning the gap. Germline assignment: CDR1 MDHEN and CDR2 SYDVKM. CDR3 size: 15 residues.